The rows below give T cell receptor beta chains drawn from one sample of a study of T cells after posttransplantation cyclophosphamide. Measured with immunoSEQ multiplex PCR; TCRdb has only the in-frame clones, and not every one. The repertoire holds some 4,300 clones, 61% seen once, with around 17% in the top ten. Material for sequencing was memory CD8+ T cells sorted from blood. The receptors come from a woman in her sixties or seventies in good health, CMV-negative, and a related stem cell transplant donor. Both conserved end residues are part of each CDR3. A D gene is named only where the DNA matches it firmly. Part of the rows lack a size; the others show once, few, many or a class for expanded clones.

TRBD1	16	.	TRBV6-1	TRBJ1-5	CASSGLYRQGSLPQHF	TGTGCCAGCAGTGGACTCTATCGACAGGGGTCCCTTCCCCAGCATTTT
TRBD1	15	.	TRBV5-1	TRBJ1-1	CASSRSTGWDTEAFF	TGCGCCAGCAGCCGTTCGACAGGGTGGGACACTGAAGCTTTCTTT
TRBD2	17	.	TRBV11-2	TRBJ2-3	CASSLALAGGLTDTQYF	TGTGCCAGCAGCTTAGCCCTAGCGGGGGGGCTGACAGATACGCAGTATTTT
.	15	.	TRBV5-1	TRBJ1-1	CASSLVLGANTEAFF	TGCGCCAGCAGCTTAGTGCTAGGGGCGAACACTGAAGCTTTCTTT
.	15	.	TRBV4-1	TRBJ1-3	CASSQETRSGNTIYF	TGCGCCAGCAGCCAAGAGACAAGAAGTGGAAACACCATATATTTT
TRBD2	17	.	TRBV7-9	TRBJ2-2	CASSSASGSADTGELFF	TGTGCCAGCAGCTCGGCTAGCGGGAGCGCGGACACCGGGGAGCTGTTTTTT
TRBD2	16	few	TRBV27	TRBJ2-7	CASLPLGLAGVGEQYF	TGTGCCAGCCTCCCATTGGGACTAGCGGGGGTAGGAGAGCAGTACTTC
.	15	.	TRBV6-5	TRBJ1-2	CASSYSFEGDYGYTF	TGTGCCAGCAGTTACTCATTCGAGGGGGACTATGGCTACACCTTC
TRBD1	15	.	TRBV11-2	TRBJ2-7	CASSPGQASSYEQYF	TGTGCCAGCAGCCCGGGACAGGCGAGCTCCTACGAGCAATACTTC
TRBD1	16	.	TRBV18	TRBJ2-2	CASSRAGGAFHGELFF	TGTGCCAGCTCACGAGCAGGGGGCGCTTTCCACGGGGAGCTGTTTTTT
.	13	.	TRBV27	TRBJ2-2	CASSAGGAGELFF	TGTGCCAGCAGCGCAGGAGGGGCCGGGGAGCTGTTTTTT
TRBD1	14	few	TRBV19	TRBJ1-1	CASTYRTGAIEAFF	TGTGCCAGTACATATCGGACAGGGGCAATTGAAGCTTTCTTT
.	15	.	TRBV4-1	TRBJ2-7	CASSRLTGSSYEQYF	TGCGCCAGCAGCCGATTGACAGGTTCATCCTACGAGCAGTACTTC
TRBD1	14	few	TRBV11-2	TRBJ2-7	CASSLRGQFYEQYF	TGTGCCAGCAGCTTACGGGGACAGTTCTACGAGCAGTACTTC
.	13	few	TRBV28	TRBJ2-3	CATKPLDTDTQYF	TGTGCGACAAAGCCCCTTGACACAGATACGCAGTATTTT
.	13	.	TRBV15	TRBJ1-5	CATSRGGGWPQHF	TGTGCCACCAGCAGAGGCGGGGGATGGCCCCAGCATTTT
TRBD2	18	once	TRBV27	TRBJ2-3	CASTPHPTSGRTQDTQYF	TGTGCCAGCACCCCCCACCCTACTAGCGGGAGAACCCAAGATACGCAGTATTTT
.	13	few	TRBV2	TRBJ2-7	CASLPPGTYEQYF	TGTGCCAGCCTACCCCCAGGCACCTACGAGCAGTACTTC
TRBD2	16	.	TRBV27	TRBJ2-1	CASKGRAGGAYNEQFF	TGTGCCAGCAAGGGTAGAGCGGGAGGAGCTTACAATGAGCAGTTCTTC
TRBD1	14	.	TRBV2	TRBJ2-7	CASSDRDRAYEQYF	TGTGCCAGCAGTGATAGGGACAGGGCGTACGAGCAGTACTTC
TRBD1	15	.	TRBV30	TRBJ1-2	CAWRLSTGSGYGYTF	TGTGCCTGGAGATTATCGACAGGGTCGGGCTATGGCTACACCTTC
TRBD2	16	.	TRBV4-1	TRBJ2-3	CASSPLERGGSDTQYF	TGCGCCAGCAGCCCACTTGAGCGGGGGGGCTCAGATACGCAGTATTTT
TRBD2	13	.	TRBV5-1	TRBJ2-3	CASSTGGTDTQYF	TGCGCCAGCAGCACGGGGGGGACAGATACGCAGTATTTT
.	13	.	TRBV5-6	TRBJ2-7	CASSLAWGHEQYF	TGTGCCAGCAGCTTGGCCTGGGGGCACGAGCAGTACTTC
TRBD2	19	.	TRBV7-3	TRBJ2-1	CASSLRLAGSSFSYNEQFF	TGTGCCAGCAGCTTAAGGTTAGCGGGAAGCTCTTTCTCCTACAATGAGCAGTTCTTC
TRBD2	17	.	TRBV4-1	TRBJ2-3	CASSQERGWGGSDTQYF	TGCGCCAGCAGCCAAGAGAGGGGCTGGGGGGGGAGTGATACGCAGTATTTT
TRBD1	13	.	TRBV29-1	TRBJ1-6	CSAQGAEGSPLPF	TGCAGCGCACAGGGGGCGGAAGGTTCCCCCCTCCCCTTT
.	14	.	TRBV5-6	TRBJ2-3	CASSLASETDTQYF	TGTGCCAGCAGCTTGGCCAGTGAAACAGATACGCAGTATTTT
.	13	few	TRBV4-3	TRBJ2-7	CASSHVRGHEQYF	TGCGCCAGCAGCCACGTACGGGGTCACGAGCAGTACTTC
TRBD2	16	few	TRBV19	TRBJ2-5	CASSTTSGGYQETQYF	TGTGCCAGTAGTACCACTAGCGGTGGGTACCAAGAGACCCAGTACTTC
TRBD1	14	.	TRBV4-3	TRBJ2-1	CASSSMGQGVEQFF	TGCGCCAGCAGTAGTATGGGACAGGGTGTTGAGCAGTTCTTC
TRBD2	14	once	TRBV5-6	TRBJ2-7	CASRGLADSYEQYF	TGTGCCAGCAGGGGACTAGCGGACTCCTACGAGCAGTACTTC
.	13	.	TRBV4-1	TRBJ1-2	CASSQDPGDGYTF	TGCGCCAGCAGCCAAGATCCCGGAGATGGCTACACCTTC
.	11	.	TRBV9	TRBJ2-1	CASSVGAAQFF	TGTGCCAGCAGCGTAGGTGCGGCTCAGTTCTTC
.	16	.	TRBV13	TRBJ2-2	CASSERVQGNAGELFF	TGTGCCAGCAGCGAGAGGGTACAGGGAAATGCCGGGGAGCTGTTTTTT
TRBD2	15	once	TRBV9	TRBJ2-1	CASSRKREFYNEQFF	TGTGCCAGCAGCCGTAAGCGGGAGTTCTACAATGAGCAGTTCTTC
.	14	.	TRBV9	TRBJ2-5	CASSEGWDQETQYF	TGTGCCAGTAGCGAGGGGTGGGATCAAGAGACCCAGTACTTC
TRBD2	17	few	TRBV10-1	TRBJ2-1	CASRGTSGANPLDEQFF	TGCGCCAGCAGGGGGACTAGCGGGGCAAACCCCTTGGATGAGCAGTTCTTC
.	13	few	TRBV6-5	TRBJ2-7	CASRQGVDYEQYF	TGTGCCAGCAGACAGGGAGTAGACTACGAGCAGTACTTC
TRBD2	15	.	TRBV9	TRBJ2-3	CASSVDGRAGSTQYF	TGTGCCAGCAGCGTTGACGGGAGGGCCGGGAGTACGCAGTATTTT
TRBD2	14	.	TRBV19	TRBJ2-7	CASSTGGADYEQYF	TGTGCCAGTAGTACGGGGGGGGCCGATTACGAGCAGTACTTC
TRBD2	15	medium-sized	TRBV27	TRBJ2-1	CASSLGGTTGGEQFF	TGTGCCAGCAGTTTAGGCGGGACTACTGGGGGTGAGCAGTTCTTC
TRBD1	16	few	TRBV4-3	TRBJ1-4	CASSQAQGAYNEKLFF	TGCGCCAGCAGCCAAGCCCAGGGGGCGTATAATGAAAAACTGTTTTTT
.	13	.	TRBV11-2	TRBJ1-1	CASRRTGTTEAFF	TGTGCCAGCAGACGAACCGGGACAACAGAAGCTTTCTTT
TRBD1	15	once	TRBV11-2	TRBJ2-1	CASSLVNDRENEQFF	TGTGCCAGCAGCTTAGTGAACGACAGGGAGAATGAGCAGTTCTTC
.	12	.	TRBV6-1	TRBJ2-5	CASMEGVETQYF	TGTGCCAGCATGGAGGGTGTCGAGACCCAGTACTTC
.	15	.	TRBV5-1	TRBJ2-2	CASSLAGSNTGELFF	TGCGCCAGCAGCCTGGCAGGTTCCAACACCGGGGAGCTGTTTTTT
.	15	.	TRBV10-1	TRBJ1-2	CASSESLSGIYGYTF	TGCGCCAGCAGTGAGAGTTTGTCGGGGATCTATGGCTACACCTTC
.	16	.	TRBV7-9	TRBJ1-3	CASSSDKLGPGNTIYF	TGTGCCAGCAGCTCCGACAAGTTGGGGCCTGGAAACACCATATATTTT
TRBD1	15	.	TRBV7-9	TRBJ1-2	CASSHGGQGEGGYTF	TGTGCCAGCAGCCACGGGGGACAGGGTGAGGGTGGCTACACCTTC
TRBD1	13	.	TRBV7-3	TRBJ2-2	CASSLQGAGELFF	TGTGCCAGCAGCTTACAGGGGGCCGGGGAGCTGTTTTTT
.	12	.	TRBV5-4	TRBJ2-7	CASSPSGVEQYF	TGTGCCAGCAGCCCGTCGGGGGTGGAGCAGTACTTC